The 3 T cell receptor beta chains in this list originate from one sample, sequenced in a study of technical replicates of blood from several donors. Clones were read by immunoSEQ multiplex PCR, and TCRdb kept only the in-frame ones, dropping some. Of 55,000 to 75,000 clones in the sample, approximately 84% are singletons; the top ten hold 5%. Sequenced input: PBMCs. These receptors all stem from a human donor in good health. Some clones in this sample may be carry-over from other donors' samples.

This chain links TRBV2 with TRBJ1-3, with D possibly matching TRBD1 (5 bases). The CDR3 loop spans 13 amino acids. From germline, CDR1 is SNHLY and CDR2 FYNNEI. Trimming shortened V by 9 bases and J by 0 bases, and 9 bases separated the two germline ends. The CDR3 DNA reads TGTGCCAGTGAAAGGGGCTCTGGAAACACCATATATTTT. The encoded protein is CASERGSGNTIYF.

This clone came up a few times. The V call is TRBV18, the J call TRBJ2-2; tentative D call: TRBD2 (6 bases). This CDR3 spans 15 amino acids. Germline CDR1 and CDR2: KGHSH and LQKENI. V was shortened by 1 base and J by 6 bases, with 12 bases between the two germline ends. The CDR3 reads CASSPRLDWSGELFF. In DNA form, the CDR3 reads TGTGCCAGCTCACCACGACTAGATTGGTCCGGGGAGCTGTTTTTT. The full variable domain, rest sourced from reference TRBV18 and TRBJ2-2, is NAGVMQNPRHLVRRRGQEARLRCSPMKGHSHVYWYRQLPEEGLKFMVYLQKENIIDESGMPKERFSAEFPKEGPSILRIQQVVRGDSAAYFCASSPRLDWSGELFFGEGSRLTVL.

The chain employs TRBV5-1 and TRBJ1-3; 7 bases agree with TRBD1. The germline CDR1 and CDR2 sequences are SGHRS and YFSETQ. There are 17 residues in the CDR3. V was pared by 3 bases and J by 0 bases, with 9 bases of the junction left unmatched. The CDR3 DNA sequence: TGCGCCAGCAGCTCCCTGGGACAGAAAAGCTCTGGAAACACCATATATTTT. As protein: CASSSLGQKSSGNTIYF.